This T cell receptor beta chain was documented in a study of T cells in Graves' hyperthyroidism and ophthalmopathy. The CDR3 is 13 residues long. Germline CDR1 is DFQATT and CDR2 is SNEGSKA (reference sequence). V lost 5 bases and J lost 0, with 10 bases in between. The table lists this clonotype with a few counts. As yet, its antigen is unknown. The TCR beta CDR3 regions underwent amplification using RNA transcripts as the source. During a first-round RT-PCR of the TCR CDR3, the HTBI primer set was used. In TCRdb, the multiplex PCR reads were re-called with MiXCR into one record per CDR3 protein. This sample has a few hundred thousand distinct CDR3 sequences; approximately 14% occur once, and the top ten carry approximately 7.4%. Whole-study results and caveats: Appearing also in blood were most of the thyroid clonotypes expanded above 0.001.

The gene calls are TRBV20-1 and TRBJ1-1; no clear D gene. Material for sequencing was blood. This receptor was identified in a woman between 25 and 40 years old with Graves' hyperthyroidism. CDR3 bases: TGCAGTGCTTCCCGGGCCTTGAACACTGAAGCTTTCTTT. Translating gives CSASRALNTEAFF.